This TCR beta chain was captured by sequencing in a study of low-dose radiotherapy and immunotherapy resistance in tumors. Across the whole study: Given every two weeks, intravenous cyclophosphamide 200 mg/m2 preceded radiation and immunotherapy by one day.

First-strand cDNA relied on TRAV- and TRBV-specific primers spanning alpha and beta chains. TCR amplification ran 20 PCR cycles using constant-region and V-primer adapter primers. A single record per CDR3 protein comes from TCRdb applying MiXCR to the reads. Counted here are around 13,000 distinct CDR3 sequences, approximately 68% occurring once; the ten biggest clones make up 4% to 5.5%. This sequence originates from a human donor with advanced metastatic prostate, ovarian, gallbladder or colorectal cancer (not recorded which). This table probably holds off-target reads from a library built for another chain.

CDR3 coding DNA: TGTGCAACCCAGTGGGCGGATACGCAGTATTTT. Translated, it gives CATQWADTQYF. The chain joins TRBV6-1 to TRBJ2-3; D is unresolved. CDR3 length: 11 residues. The germline V gene has CDR1 MNHNS and CDR2 SASEGT.